A selection of T cell receptor beta chains follows, all from one sample in a study of shared clonotypes between healthy human individuals. Data came from immunoSEQ multiplex PCR; TCRdb stores just in-frame clones and leaves some out. Among around 1.9 million clones listed, roughly 91% were seen once. Sample: naive CD8+ T cells from PBMCs. These receptors originate from a young man in good health. Some clones in this sample may be carry-over from other donors' samples. The CDR3 runs from the conserved cysteine through the conserved F or W. The order of the fields is J gene, clone size, D gene, V gene, CDR3 protein, CDR3 DNA. A D gene is named only where the DNA matches it firmly. Clone size, where shown, is once, few, many, or a class for clones that have expanded.

j_call: TRBJ2-1; clone_size: -; d_call: TRBD1; v_call: TRBV6-4; cdr3_aa: CASSVTGMVNEQFF; cdr3_nt: TGTGCCAGCAGTGTGACAGGGATGGTGAATGAGCAGTTCTTC
j_call: TRBJ2-7; clone_size: -; d_call: TRBD2; v_call: TRBV5-1; cdr3_aa: CASSAGGQFYEQYF; cdr3_nt: TGCGCCAGCAGCGCGGGGGGACAATTCTACGAGCAGTACTTC
j_call: TRBJ2-1; clone_size: -; d_call: -; v_call: TRBV9; cdr3_aa: CASSVVSRAGVGNEQFF; cdr3_nt: TGTGCCAGCAGCGTAGTCTCTCGGGCAGGGGTTGGCAATGAGCAGTTCTTC
j_call: TRBJ2-1; clone_size: -; d_call: -; v_call: TRBV11-2; cdr3_aa: CASSSLSAFSADEQFF; cdr3_nt: TGTGCCAGCAGCTCCCTCTCCGCCTTTTCAGCCGATGAGCAGTTCTTC
j_call: TRBJ2-3; clone_size: once; d_call: TRBD1; v_call: TRBV7-9; cdr3_aa: CASRQGSDTQYF; cdr3_nt: TGTGCCAGCAGACAGGGGTCAGATACGCAGTATTTT
j_call: TRBJ2-3; clone_size: -; d_call: -; v_call: TRBV6-5; cdr3_aa: CASSYSNTDTQYF; cdr3_nt: TGTGCCAGCAGTTACTCTAACACAGATACGCAGTATTTT
j_call: TRBJ1-5; clone_size: -; d_call: TRBD1; v_call: TRBV7-6; cdr3_aa: CASSATGYQPQHF; cdr3_nt: TGTGCCAGCAGCGCGACAGGGTATCAGCCCCAGCATTTT
j_call: TRBJ2-7; clone_size: -; d_call: -; v_call: TRBV27; cdr3_aa: CASSLSPPTLVAYEQYF; cdr3_nt: TGTGCCAGCAGTTTATCCCCCCCGACCCTAGTCGCCTACGAGCAGTACTTC
j_call: TRBJ1-1; clone_size: -; d_call: -; v_call: TRBV13; cdr3_aa: CASRKAVLTEAFF; cdr3_nt: TGTGCCAGCAGGAAAGCAGTCTTGACTGAAGCTTTCTTT
j_call: TRBJ1-5; clone_size: -; d_call: -; v_call: TRBV6-4; cdr3_aa: CALEQDSNQPQHF; cdr3_nt: TGTGCCCTTGAACAGGATAGCAATCAGCCCCAGCATTTT
j_call: TRBJ2-2; clone_size: -; d_call: TRBD2; v_call: TRBV19; cdr3_aa: CASIPGGEIGELFF; cdr3_nt: TGTGCCAGTATCCCCGGGGGGGAAATCGGGGAGCTGTTTTTT